This T cell receptor (beta chain) was captured by sequencing in a study of Ad26.COV2.S vaccination and SARS-CoV-2 variants. Stated treatment: 15 to 20 received Ad26.COV2.S at low or high dose, single or two shots; roughly 5 received placebo; per-sample allocation not given. After the first vaccine or placebo injection, samples were drawn on day 63. This clone was counted once. This CDR3 spans 13 amino acids. V was pared by 4 bases and J by 0 bases, with 6 bases between. CDR1 is MNHEY and CDR2 is SVGAGI in the germline V gene. Repertoires were generated with immunoSEQ multiplex PCR, while TCRdb's copy carries only in-frame clones and drops some. The sample lists about 250,000 clones, around 85% occurring once.

The V and J genes are TRBV6-5 and TRBJ1-2; D gene unclear. This TCR was sampled from a person aged 18 to 59 who received the Ad26.COV2.S COVID-19 vaccine or a placebo. This sample comprised peripheral blood, obtained in a trial of Ad26.COV2.S vaccine versus placebo. The DNA of the CDR3 is TGTGCCAGCAGTTTGAGATCTAACTATGGCTACACCTTC. Its translation is CASSLRSNYGYTF.